A single sample gave rise to the 9 T cell receptor beta chains below, sequenced in a study of CD4 T cells in relation to SARS-CoV-2 and coronaviruses. Clones were read by immunoSEQ multiplex PCR, and TCRdb kept only the in-frame ones, dropping some. The data contain around 41,000 clones, around 82% of them singletons. No antigens are known for them. The sample consisted of naive CD4+ T cells from PBMCs, cultured in vitro. Indicated subset: naive CD4+ T cells isolated by negative enrichment. The receptors shown here come from an adult with COVID-19.

The V call is TRBV19, the J call TRBJ2-7; 8 nucleotides align to TRBD1. The germline V gene has CDR1 LNHDA and CDR2 SQIVND (reference sequence). The V segment lost 5 bases and the J segment 3 bases; nucleotides outside the gene matches: 15. The CDR3 has 17 residues. Written as DNA, the CDR3 is TGTGCCAGTAGTTCTAGCGTCAATACAGGGGGAAACTACGAGCAGTACTTC. It yields the protein CASSSSVNTGGNYEQYF. Variable domain in full (rest from reference TRBV19 and TRBJ2-7): DGGITQSPKYLFRKEGQNVTLSCEQNLNHDAMYWYRQDPGQGLRLIYYSQIVNDFQKGDIAEGYSVSREKKESFPLTVTSAQKNPTAFYLCASSSSVNTGGNYEQYFGPGTRLTVT.

V usage is TRBV5-4 and J usage is TRBJ1-2, with unresolved D. Germline CDR1 is SGHNT and CDR2 is YYREEE (reference sequence). There are 13 residues in the CDR3. V gave up 1 base and J gave up 8 bases, with 12 bases separating them. CDR3 sequence (DNA): TGTGCCAGCAGCTTGTCCCTCCAAACGGGCTACACCTTC. It yields the protein CASSLSLQTGYTF.

The DNA for the CDR3 is TGTGCCAGCAGTCAGACAACAGATACGCAGTATTTT. Encoded protein: CASSQTTDTQYF. V usage is TRBV28 and J usage is TRBJ2-3, with D unresolved. From germline, CDR1 is MDHEN and CDR2 SYDVKM. This CDR3 has 12 residues. V lost 5 bases and J 3 bases, leaving 6 bases between the germline ends.

The chain joins TRBV30 to TRBJ1-5, with a weak D call TRBD1 (5 bases). CDR3 length equals 15 residues. Germline V gene sequence: CDR1 GTSNPN, CDR2 SVGIG (reference sequence). The V end lost 5 bases, the J end lost 0 bases, and 14 bases lay between the germline ends. CDR3 sequence: CAWAGGTYSNQPQHF. CDR3 sequence (DNA): TGTGCCTGGGCCGGGGGAACGTATAGCAATCAGCCCCAGCATTTT.

The chain recombines TRBV2 with TRBJ2-2, with TRBD2 matching over 11 bases. V shed 4 bases and J 5 bases; nucleotides not matched to a gene: 0. Germline V gives CDR1 SNHLY, CDR2 FYNNEI. CDR3 length: 14 residues. The CDR3 protein is CASSASGGTGELFF. The CDR3 DNA reads TGTGCCAGCAGTGCTAGCGGGGGGACCGGGGAGCTGTTTTTT.

The rearrangement uses TRBV6-5 and TRBJ2-1; 11 bases agree with TRBD2. V gave up 8 bases and J gave up 6 bases; unmatched junction bases: 6. The CDR3 is 14 amino acids. Germline V gene sequence: CDR1 MNHEY, CDR2 SVGAGI. In DNA, the CDR3 is TGTGCCAGCTATAGCGGGAGGGAGGGCAATGAGCAGTTCTTC. This translates into CASYSGREGNEQFF.

The V and J genes are TRBV5-1 and TRBJ2-7; no reliable D call. Germline lookup yields CDR1 SGHRS and CDR2 YFSETQ. V shed 0 bases and J shed 0 bases, with 7 bases lying between them. CDR3 length: 14 amino acids. The CDR3, as DNA: TGCGCCAGCAGCTTGGGGGCGGTCTCCTACGAGCAGTACTTC. Protein product: CASSLGAVSYEQYF.

This chain joins TRBV9 and TRBJ1-6; perhaps TRBD1 as D (5 bases). Trimming left V 0 bases short and J 6 bases short, with 7 bases between. Germline assignment: CDR1 SGDLS and CDR2 YYNGEE. The CDR3 extends over 14 amino acids. The CDR3 is CASSVEGINSPLHF. CDR3 bases: TGTGCCAGCAGCGTAGAGGGGATTAATTCACCCCTCCACTTT. Together with reference TRBV9 and TRBJ1-6, the CDR3 gives the full variable domain: DSGVTQTPKHLITATGQRVTLRCSPRSGDLSVYWYQQSLDQGLQFLIQYYNGEERAKGNILERFSAQQFPDLHSELNLSSLELGDSALYFCASSVEGINSPLHFGNGTRLTVT.

The chain has TRBV7-2 and TRBJ2-1, with D tentatively TRBD2 (5 bases). CDR3 length: 13 amino acids. Trimming left V 4 bases short and J 9 bases short, with 13 bases between. Germline V gene data show CDR1 as SGHTA and CDR2 as FQGNSA. In DNA form, the CDR3 reads TGTGCCAGCAGCTCACGACGAGGAGGTGAGCAGTTCTTC. It is translated as CASSSRRGGEQFF. Filled out from reference TRBV7-2 and TRBJ2-1, the complete variable domain reads GAGVSQSPSNKVTEKGKDVELRCDPISGHTALYWYRQSLGQGLEFLIYFQGNSAPDKSGLPSDRFSAERTGGSVSTLTIQRTQQEDSAVYLCASSSRRGGEQFFGPGTRLTVL.